This T cell receptor (beta chain) comes out of a study of T cells in women clearing cervical HPV infection. V shed 6 bases, J shed 2 bases, and the junction held 7 bases outside the gene matches. The CDR3 has 15 amino acids. CDR1 is LNHDA, CDR2 SQIVND, per germline (reference sequence). The table came from immunoSEQ multiplex PCR; TCRdb's copy has only in-frame clones and leaves some out. The data include about 16,000 clones; the top ten clones carry roughly 7.2%. Of note for this clone: The observed sequence ends 3 residues before the CDR3 terminus, with the missing tail filled in from the germline J gene.

Sequencing used blood buffy coat. The receptor's source is a woman between 18 and 75 years old with a cervical HPV16 infection that either progressed to CIN3+ or cleared (not recorded which). V gene TRBV19 combines with J gene TRBJ2-3, with TRBD1 matching 8 bases. CDR3 amino acids: CASRHPGGHTDTQYF. Incomplete CDR3 DNA: TGTGCCAGTAGGCATCCAGGGGGCCACACAGATACG.